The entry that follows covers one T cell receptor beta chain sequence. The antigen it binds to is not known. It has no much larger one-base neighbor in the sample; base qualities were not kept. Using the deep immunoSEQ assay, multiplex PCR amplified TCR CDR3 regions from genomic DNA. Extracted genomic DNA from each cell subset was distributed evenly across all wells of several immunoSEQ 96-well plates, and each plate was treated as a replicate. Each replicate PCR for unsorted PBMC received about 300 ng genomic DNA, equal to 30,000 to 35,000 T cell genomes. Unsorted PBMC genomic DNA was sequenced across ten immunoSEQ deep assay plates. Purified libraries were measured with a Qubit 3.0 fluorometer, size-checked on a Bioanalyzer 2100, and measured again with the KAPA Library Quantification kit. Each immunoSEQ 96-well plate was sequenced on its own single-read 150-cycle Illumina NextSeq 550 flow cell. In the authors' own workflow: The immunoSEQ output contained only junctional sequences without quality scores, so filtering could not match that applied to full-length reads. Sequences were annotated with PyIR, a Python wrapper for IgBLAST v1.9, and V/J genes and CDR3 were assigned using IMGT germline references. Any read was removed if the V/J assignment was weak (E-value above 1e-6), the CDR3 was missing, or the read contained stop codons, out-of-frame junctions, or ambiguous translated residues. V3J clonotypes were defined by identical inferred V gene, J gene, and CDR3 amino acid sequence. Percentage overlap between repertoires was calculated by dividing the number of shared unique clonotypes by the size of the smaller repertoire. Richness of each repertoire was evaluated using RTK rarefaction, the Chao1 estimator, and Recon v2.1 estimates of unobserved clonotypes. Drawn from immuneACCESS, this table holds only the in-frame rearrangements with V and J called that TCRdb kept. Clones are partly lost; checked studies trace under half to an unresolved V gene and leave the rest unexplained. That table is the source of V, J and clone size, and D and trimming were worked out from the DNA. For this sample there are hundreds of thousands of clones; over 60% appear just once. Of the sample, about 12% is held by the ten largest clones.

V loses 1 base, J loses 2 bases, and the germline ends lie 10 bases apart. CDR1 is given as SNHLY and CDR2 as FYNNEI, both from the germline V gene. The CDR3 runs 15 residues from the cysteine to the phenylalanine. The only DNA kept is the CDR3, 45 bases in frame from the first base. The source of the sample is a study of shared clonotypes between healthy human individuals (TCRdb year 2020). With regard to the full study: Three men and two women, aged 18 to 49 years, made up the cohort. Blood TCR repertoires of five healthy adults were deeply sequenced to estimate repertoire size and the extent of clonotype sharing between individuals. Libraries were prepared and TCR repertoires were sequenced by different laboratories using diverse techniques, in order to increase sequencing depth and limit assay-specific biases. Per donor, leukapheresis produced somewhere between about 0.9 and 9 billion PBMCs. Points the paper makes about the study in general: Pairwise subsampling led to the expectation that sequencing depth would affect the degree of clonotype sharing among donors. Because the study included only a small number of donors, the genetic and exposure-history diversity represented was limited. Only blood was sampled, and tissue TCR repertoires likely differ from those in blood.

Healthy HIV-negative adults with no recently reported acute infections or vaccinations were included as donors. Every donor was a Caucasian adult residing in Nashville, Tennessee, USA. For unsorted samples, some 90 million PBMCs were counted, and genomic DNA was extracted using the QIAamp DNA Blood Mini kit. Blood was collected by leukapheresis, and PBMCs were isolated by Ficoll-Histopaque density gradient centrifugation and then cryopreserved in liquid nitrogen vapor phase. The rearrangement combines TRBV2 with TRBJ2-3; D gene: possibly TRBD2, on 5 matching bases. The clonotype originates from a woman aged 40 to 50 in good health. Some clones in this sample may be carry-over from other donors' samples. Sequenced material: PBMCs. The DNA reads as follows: TGTGCCAGCAGTGAAGTCCTAGCATCCACAGATACGCAGTATTTT. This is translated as CASSEVLASTDTQYF.